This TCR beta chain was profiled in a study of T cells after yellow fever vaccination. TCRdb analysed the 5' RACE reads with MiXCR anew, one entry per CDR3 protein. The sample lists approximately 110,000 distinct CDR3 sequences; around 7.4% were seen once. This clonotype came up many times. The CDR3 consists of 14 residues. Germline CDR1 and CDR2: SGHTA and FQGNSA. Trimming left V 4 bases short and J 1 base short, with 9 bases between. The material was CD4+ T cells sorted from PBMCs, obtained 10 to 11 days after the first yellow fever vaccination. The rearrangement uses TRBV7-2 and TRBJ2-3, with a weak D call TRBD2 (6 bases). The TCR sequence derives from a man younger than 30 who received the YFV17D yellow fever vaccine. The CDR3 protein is CASSSGLGTDTQYF. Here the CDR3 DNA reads TGTGCCAGCAGCTCGGGACTGGGCACAGATACGCAGTATTTT.